This section outlines one T cell receptor beta chain sequence together with its context. Its antigen remains unknown. A junction end diverges from the germline sequence, so it may reflect a read error. Additional DNA sequences in this sample encode the identical CDR3. The germline V gene encodes CDR1 MNHEY and CDR2 SMNVEV (reference sequence). The CDR3 is 14 amino acids. Assay: immunoSEQ multiplex PCR; the TCRdb copy retains only in-frame clones and omits some. Of 75,000 to 95,000 clones listed, about 91% are singletons. These data are taken from a study of graft-versus-host responses after intestinal transplantation. The study's findings and limits: HvG clone declines early post-transplant were associated with peak circulating GvH levels.

This chain joins TRBV27 and TRBJ2-2; tentatively, D is TRBD2 (5 bases). This TCR came from a human donor who was the organ donor for an intestinal transplant. Sequencing used unstimulated CD4+ T cells sorted from spleen or lymph node cells, obtained before transplant. Written as DNA, the CDR3 is TGCGCCAGCAGTTTAGACTATCACACCGGGGAGCTGTTTTTT. It yields the protein CASSLDYHTGELFF.